Presented here are 18 T cell receptor beta chains from one specimen sequenced in a study of T cell responses to AZD1222 COVID-19 vaccine. Generated by immunoSEQ multiplex PCR, the TCRdb table keeps only in-frame clones and is missing some. Among around 150,000 clones, 90% were seen once, and the ten largest hold about 3%. Sequencing used peripheral blood, obtained on day 0 of AZD1222 vaccination. All receptors derive from an adult in good health.

This clone was seen just once. This chain joins TRBV30 and TRBJ1-1; TRBD1 matches 9 bases. Trimming took 4 bases from V and 0 from J; bases not matched to a gene: 6. The length of the CDR3 is 15 residues. Per germline, CDR1 GTSNPN and CDR2 SVGIG (reference sequence). The CDR3 protein is CAWTSWTGVNTEAFF. For the CDR3, the DNA is TGTGCCTGGACCAGCTGGACAGGGGTGAACACTGAAGCTTTCTTT.

This chain uses TRBV9 with TRBJ1-3; the D is unclear. The germline gives CDR1 SGDLS, CDR2 YYNGEE. V was shortened by 0 bases and J by 2 bases, with 12 bases between the two germline ends. The CDR3 totals 16 residues. CDR3 in amino acids: CASSVGLGSPGNTIYF. The CDR3 coding sequence is TGTGCCAGCAGCGTAGGCCTAGGGAGCCCTGGAAACACCATATATTTT.

The V gene is TRBV19, the J gene TRBJ1-2; possibly TRBD1 for D (5 bases). This CDR3 region has 12 residues. Germline V gives CDR1 LNHDA, CDR2 SQIVND (reference sequence). Between the trimmed V and J ends, which lost 7 bases and 6 bases, there was a span of 12 bases. The CDR3 loop is CASTGRENGYTF. As DNA, the CDR3 is TGTGCCAGTACCGGCAGGGAAAATGGCTACACCTTC.

The chain employs TRBV14 and TRBJ1-2, with a tentative D call TRBD1 (5 bases). Trimming shortened V by 0 bases and J by 4 bases, and 15 bases separated the two germline ends. Germline loops: CDR1 SGHDN, CDR2 FVKESK. The length of the CDR3 is 16 residues. CDR3: CASSQDTAGVPYGYTF. The CDR3 DNA sequence: TGTGCCAGCAGCCAAGATACGGCGGGGGTCCCCTATGGCTACACCTTC. The whole variable domain, filled in from reference TRBV14 and TRBJ1-2, reads EAGVTQFPSHSVIEKGQTVTLRCDPISGHDNLYWYRRVMGKEIKFLLHFVKESKQDESGMPNNRFLAERTGGTYSTLKVQPAELEDSGVYFCASSQDTAGVPYGYTFGSGTRLTVV.

The rearrangement joins TRBV12-5 to TRBJ1-1; maybe TRBD1 (5 bases). CDR1 and CDR2 (germline): LGHNT, FRNRAP. The germline V and J ends were trimmed by 6 bases and 3 bases, with 11 bases remaining between them. This CDR3 is 13 amino acids long. CDR3 loop: CASGNSGDTEAFF. As DNA, the CDR3 is TGTGCTAGTGGCAATTCGGGGGACACTGAAGCTTTCTTT.

This chain links TRBV5-1 with TRBJ1-6; 9 bases match TRBD1. CDR1 is SGHRS, CDR2 YFSETQ, per germline. The CDR3 length is 15 residues. After removal of 2 bases from V and 10 bases from J, the junction contained 7 bases not matched to a gene. CDR3 amino acids: CASSLWDRAGSPLHF. In DNA form, the CDR3 reads TGCGCCAGCAGCTTATGGGACAGGGCAGGCTCACCCCTCCACTTT.

This chain joins TRBV9 and TRBJ1-1, with D tentatively TRBD1 (5 bases). Germline CDR1 is SGDLS and CDR2 is YYNGEE. Deletions cut 0 bases from V and 1 base from J, with 10 bases between. This CDR3 comprises 15 residues. The CDR3 protein is CASSVVGGANTEAFF. CDR3 in DNA: TGTGCCAGCAGCGTAGTGGGCGGGGCGAACACTGAAGCTTTCTTT.

This clone is a singleton in its sample. The chain recombines TRBV12-5 with TRBJ2-1; 9 nucleotides agree with TRBD1. CDR3 length: 15 residues. CDR1 and CDR2 (germline): LGHNT, FRNRAP. The ends lost 7 bases at V and 2 bases at J; junction bases unmatched: 6. The DNA for the CDR3 is TGTGCTAGTGCCAGCAGACAGGGGGCCTACAATGAGCAGTTCTTC. Translated, it gives CASASRQGAYNEQFF.

This sequence joins TRBV27 and TRBJ2-3, with 9 bases lining up with TRBD2. Germline trimming cut 6 bases from V and 2 bases from J; bases unmatched to any gene: 6. The CDR3 is made up of 15 amino acids. Germline V CDR1 and CDR2: MNHEY, SMNVEV (reference sequence). In DNA, the CDR3 is TGTGCCAGCAGCCGGACTAGCGCACCCACAGATACGCAGTATTTT. Its protein is CASSRTSAPTDTQYF.

As regards this clone: Its ends do not fully match the called genes, so a read error is possible. V gene TRBV5-6 combines with J gene TRBJ2-7; 9 nucleotides align to TRBD1. This CDR3 has 12 amino acids. Germline loops: CDR1 SGHDT, CDR2 YYEEEE. CDR3 bases: TGTGCCAGCAGCCCAGGACAGGGGCCTCAGTTTTTC. Its translation: CASSPGQGPQFF.

This chain joins TRBV4-1 and TRBJ2-5; D ambiguous. Per the germline V gene, CDR1 is MGHRA and CDR2 is YSYEKL. Between the trimmed V and J ends, which lost 4 bases and 1 base, there was a span of 7 bases. The CDR3 length is 13 residues. In DNA form, the CDR3 reads TGCGCCAGCAGCCTGGGCGGCCAAGAGACCCAGTACTTC. This sequence encodes CASSLGGQETQYF.

The rearrangement joins TRBV12-3 or TRBV12-4 to TRBJ1-1, with D perhaps TRBD1 (5 bases). V was cut by 5 bases and J by 1 base, with 8 bases left in between. The CDR3 is 13 residues long. CDR3 DNA sequence: TGTGCCAGCAGTAGGCAGGGGAACACTGAAGCTTTCTTT. It encodes CASSRQGNTEAFF.

The V and J genes are TRBV7-9 and TRBJ1-2, with D maybe TRBD1 (5 bases). The V gene's germline CDR1 is SEHNR and CDR2 FQNEAQ (reference sequence). The CDR3 has 13 residues. The V gene lost 5 bases and the J gene lost 3 bases, with 10 bases spanning the gap. The chain's CDR3 is CASSRDGHYGYTF. DNA of the CDR3: TGTGCCAGCAGCCGGGACGGCCACTATGGCTACACCTTC.

The chain recombines TRBV5-6 with TRBJ1-4; D is possibly TRBD1 (6 bases). The ends were cut back, 4 bases at V and 5 bases at J, with 12 bases in the middle. Germline values: CDR1 SGHDT, CDR2 YYEEEE. The CDR3 contains 14 residues. DNA of the CDR3: TGTGCCAGCAGCCCCACAGGGCTGAATGAAAAACTGTTTTTT. Residues: CASSPTGLNEKLFF.

The chain employs TRBV7-2 and TRBJ1-1, with a tentative D call TRBD1 (5 bases). This CDR3 region has 17 residues. V lost 1 base and J 2 bases, leaving 17 bases between the germline ends. Germline-derived CDR1 and CDR2 are SGHTA and FQGNSA. The DNA for the CDR3 is TGTGCCAGCAGCTTAGAGCGGTGGCTGAGGGGTAACACTGAAGCTTTCTTT. Protein product: CASSLERWLRGNTEAFF. Filled out from reference TRBV7-2 and TRBJ1-1, the complete variable domain reads GAGVSQSPSNKVTEKGKDVELRCDPISGHTALYWYRQSLGQGLEFLIYFQGNSAPDKSGLPSDRFSAERTGGSVSTLTIQRTQQEDSAVYLCASSLERWLRGNTEAFFGQGTRLTVV.

The chain carries TRBV5-1 and TRBJ1-3, with a tentative D call TRBD1 (5 bases). This CDR3 has 15 amino acids. In germline, CDR1 is SGHRS, CDR2 YFSETQ. V gave up 2 bases and J gave up 1 base, with 10 bases separating them. CDR3 nucleotides: TGCGCCAGCAGCTTTCTCGGGGGGTCTGGAAACACCATATATTTT. Its protein is CASSFLGGSGNTIYF.

The chain uses TRBV7-9 and TRBJ2-3, with D tentatively TRBD2 (7 bases). The V gene lost 4 bases and the J gene lost 4 bases, with 18 bases spanning the gap. The CDR3 length is 16 residues. CDR1 is SEHNR and CDR2 is FQNEAQ in the germline V gene (reference sequence). The CDR3 sequence is CASSSPGGPGPDTQYF. The CDR3 DNA is TGTGCCAGCAGCTCGCCGGGGGGCCCGGGACCAGATACGCAGTATTTT.

This chain connects TRBV7-2 to TRBJ2-5; TRBD2 might be the D (5 bases). Germline assignment: CDR1 SGHTA and CDR2 FQGNSA. The CDR3 sequence is 13 residues long. The V end lost 2 bases, the J end lost 12 bases, and 16 bases lay between the germline ends. The CDR3 spells CASSLTGLAPKYF. Written as DNA, the CDR3 is TGTGCCAGCAGCTTAACTGGGCTAGCCCCAAAGTACTTC.